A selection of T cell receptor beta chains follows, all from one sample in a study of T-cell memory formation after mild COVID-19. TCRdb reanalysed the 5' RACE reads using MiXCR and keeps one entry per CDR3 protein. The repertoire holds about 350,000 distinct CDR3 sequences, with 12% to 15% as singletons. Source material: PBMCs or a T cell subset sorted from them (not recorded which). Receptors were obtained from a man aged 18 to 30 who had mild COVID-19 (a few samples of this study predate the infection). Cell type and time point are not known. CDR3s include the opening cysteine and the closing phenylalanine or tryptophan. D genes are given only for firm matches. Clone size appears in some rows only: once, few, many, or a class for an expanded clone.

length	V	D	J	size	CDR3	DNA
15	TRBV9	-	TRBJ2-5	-	CASSGGREGRETQYF	TGTGCCAGCAGCGGGGGACGGGAAGGGCGAGAGACCCAGTACTTC
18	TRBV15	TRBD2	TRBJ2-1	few	CATSRDLGGQREYNEQFF	TGTGCCACCAGCAGAGATCTGGGAGGCCAGCGGGAGTACAATGAGCAGTTCTTC
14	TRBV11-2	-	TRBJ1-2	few	CASSLLPGNYGYTF	TGTGCCAGCAGCTTACTACCAGGGAACTATGGCTACACCTTC
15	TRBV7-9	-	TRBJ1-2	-	CASSLEFAGARGYTF	TGTGCCAGCAGCTTAGAGTTTGCGGGGGCGCGCGGCTACACCTTC
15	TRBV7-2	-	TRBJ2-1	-	CASSLGTVSYNEQFF	TGTGCCAGCAGCTTGGGGACGGTTTCCTACAATGAGCAGTTCTTC
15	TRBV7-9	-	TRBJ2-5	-	CASSLGGPSQETQYF	TGTGCCAGCAGCTTAGGGGGGCCGTCCCAAGAGACCCAGTACTTC
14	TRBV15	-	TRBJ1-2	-	CATSRDPGHYGYTF	TGTGCCACCAGCAGAGACCCCGGCCACTATGGCTACACCTTC
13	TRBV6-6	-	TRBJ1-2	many	CASSSGTFYGYTF	TGTGCCAGCAGTTCCGGGACATTCTATGGCTACACCTTC
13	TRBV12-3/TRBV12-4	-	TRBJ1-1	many	CASSLGPNTEAFF	TGTGCCAGCAGTTTAGGCCCGAACACTGAAGCTTTCTTT
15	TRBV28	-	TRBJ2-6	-	CASSSGPSGANVLTF	TGTGCCAGCAGCTCTGGGCCCTCTGGGGCCAACGTCCTGACTTTC
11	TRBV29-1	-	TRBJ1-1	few	CSVATGLDTFF	TGCAGCGTTGCAACAGGCCTGGACACTTTCTTT
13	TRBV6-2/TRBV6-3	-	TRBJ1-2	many	CASSYSTIYGYTF	TGTGCCAGCAGTTACTCGACAATCTATGGCTACACCTTC
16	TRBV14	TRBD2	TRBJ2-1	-	CASSPGQRGVPNEQFF	TGTGCCAGCAGCCCGGGGCAGCGGGGGGTCCCCAATGAGCAGTTCTTC
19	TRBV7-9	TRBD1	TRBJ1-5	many	CASSDPGQLRFDGNQPQHF	TGTGCCAGCAGTGACCCGGGACAGCTCCGTTTTGATGGCAATCAGCCCCAGCATTTT
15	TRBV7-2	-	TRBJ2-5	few	CASSLGVLSQETQYF	TGTGCCAGCAGCTTAGGGGTCCTTAGTCAAGAGACCCAGTACTTC
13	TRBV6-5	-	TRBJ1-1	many	CASSRPGDTEAFF	TGTGCCAGCAGCCGGCCAGGGGACACTGAAGCTTTCTTT
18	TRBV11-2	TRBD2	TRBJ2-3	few	CASSLASWGGTVTDTQYF	TGTGCCAGCAGCTTAGCTTCTTGGGGGGGTACCGTCACAGATACGCAGTATTTT
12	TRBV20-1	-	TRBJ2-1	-	CSAPSWYNEQFF	TGCAGTGCCCCTTCCTGGTACAATGAGCAGTTCTTC
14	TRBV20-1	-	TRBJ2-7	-	CSASIGTRRAEQYF	TGCAGTGCTTCAATCGGGACTCGGCGTGCCGAGCAGTACTTC
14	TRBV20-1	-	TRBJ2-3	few	CSASFEGRADTQYF	TGCAGTGCTAGCTTCGAAGGGCGCGCAGATACGCAGTATTTT
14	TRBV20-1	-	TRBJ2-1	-	CSARVGGSYNEQFF	TGCAGTGCTAGAGTAGGGGGGTCCTACAATGAGCAGTTCTTC
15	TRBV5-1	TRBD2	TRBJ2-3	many	CASSLAGPGADTQYF	TGCGCCAGCAGCCTAGCGGGGCCGGGTGCAGATACGCAGTATTTT
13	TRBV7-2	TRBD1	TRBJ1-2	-	CASSGWTGGGYTF	TGTGCCAGCAGCGGCTGGACAGGGGGCGGCTACACCTTC
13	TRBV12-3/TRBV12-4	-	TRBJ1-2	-	CASSLAFLYGYTF	TGTGCCAGCAGTTTAGCTTTTTTGTATGGCTACACCTTC
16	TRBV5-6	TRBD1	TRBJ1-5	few	CASSSWRTGSNQPQHF	TGTGCCAGCAGCTCCTGGCGGACAGGATCTAATCAGCCCCAGCATTTT
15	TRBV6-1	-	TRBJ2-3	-	CASSDYPGGTDTQYF	TGTGCCAGCAGTGATTACCCAGGGGGGACAGATACGCAGTATTTT
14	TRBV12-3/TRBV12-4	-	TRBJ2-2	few	CASSLGRVTGELFF	TGTGCCAGCAGTTTAGGGCGCGTTACCGGGGAGCTGTTTTTT
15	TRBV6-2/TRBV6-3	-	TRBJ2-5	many	CASSDLRQMQETQYF	TGTGCCAGCAGTGACCTCAGACAGATGCAAGAGACCCAGTACTTC
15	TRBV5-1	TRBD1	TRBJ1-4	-	CASSQGTGDGEKLFF	TGCGCCAGCAGCCAAGGGACAGGGGATGGTGAAAAACTGTTTTTT
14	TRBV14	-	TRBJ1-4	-	CASSYSNSNEKLFF	TGTGCCAGCAGTTACAGTAACTCTAATGAAAAACTGTTTTTT
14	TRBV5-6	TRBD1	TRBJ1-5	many	CASSLSGGDQPQHF	TGTGCCAGCAGCTTGTCAGGGGGCGATCAGCCCCAGCATTTT
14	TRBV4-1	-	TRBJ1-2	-	CASSQGDTGYGYTF	TGCGCCAGCAGCCAAGGGGACACGGGCTATGGCTACACCTTC
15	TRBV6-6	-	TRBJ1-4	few	CASSYAGLVGEKLFF	TGTGCCAGCAGTTACGCCGGGTTGGTTGGTGAAAAACTGTTTTTT
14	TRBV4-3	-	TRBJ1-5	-	CASSQGLEYQPQHF	TGCGCCAGCAGCCAAGGACTGGAGTATCAGCCCCAGCATTTT
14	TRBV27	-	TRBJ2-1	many	CASRAGAGVNEQFF	TGTGCCAGCAGGGCAGGGGCGGGGGTCAATGAGCAGTTCTTC
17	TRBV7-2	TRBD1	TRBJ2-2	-	CASSPRGQGTNTGELFF	TGTGCCAGCAGCCCCCGCGGACAGGGGACGAACACCGGGGAGCTGTTTTTT
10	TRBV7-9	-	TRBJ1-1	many	CASSHTEAFF	TGTGCCAGCAGCCATACTGAAGCTTTCTTT
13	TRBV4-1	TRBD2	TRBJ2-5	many	CASSRSGEETQYF	TGCGCCAGCAGCCGTAGCGGGGAAGAGACCCAGTACTTC
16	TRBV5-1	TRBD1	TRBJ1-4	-	CASSPRDRATNEKLFF	TGCGCCAGCAGTCCTCGAGACAGGGCAACTAATGAAAAACTGTTTTTT
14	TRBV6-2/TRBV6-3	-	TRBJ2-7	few	CASTPSLDLYEQYF	TGTGCCAGTACGCCAAGCCTAGACCTCTACGAGCAGTACTTC
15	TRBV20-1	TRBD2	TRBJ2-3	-	CSALLAGGPGDTQYF	TGCAGTGCTTTACTAGCGGGGGGGCCAGGGGATACGCAGTATTTT
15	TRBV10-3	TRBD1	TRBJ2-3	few	CAIGDRGGETDTQYF	TGTGCCATCGGGGACAGGGGAGGGGAGACAGATACGCAGTATTTT
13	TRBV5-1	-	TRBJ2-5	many	CASSLDQQETQYF	TGCGCCAGCAGCCTTGACCAGCAGGAGACCCAGTACTTC
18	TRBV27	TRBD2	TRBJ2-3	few	CASSPVASGGLVTDTQYF	TGTGCCAGCAGTCCGGTGGCTAGCGGGGGCCTCGTCACAGATACGCAGTATTTT
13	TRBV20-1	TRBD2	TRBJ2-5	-	CSARVAGAETQYF	TGCAGTGCTAGAGTGGCGGGAGCCGAGACCCAGTACTTC
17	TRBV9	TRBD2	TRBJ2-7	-	CASSVDVRSGGFDEQYF	TGTGCCAGCAGCGTAGATGTTCGGAGCGGGGGGTTCGACGAGCAGTACTTC
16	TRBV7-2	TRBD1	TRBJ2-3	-	CASSLLLGQGGNTQYF	TGTGCCAGCAGCTTACTATTGGGACAGGGGGGGAATACGCAGTATTTT
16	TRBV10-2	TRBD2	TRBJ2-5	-	CASSALAGGPAETQYF	TGCGCCAGCAGTGCTCTAGCGGGGGGGCCGGCGGAGACCCAGTACTTC
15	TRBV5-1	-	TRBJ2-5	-	CASSSEGGTQETQYF	TGCGCCAGCAGCTCGGAAGGGGGAACACAAGAGACCCAGTACTTC
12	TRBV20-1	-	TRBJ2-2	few	CSASRGTGELFF	TGCAGTGCCAGCCGTGGGACCGGGGAGCTGTTTTTT
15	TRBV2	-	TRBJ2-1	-	CASSEDSEHGYEQFF	TGTGCCAGCAGTGAAGACTCCGAGCATGGCTATGAGCAGTTCTTC
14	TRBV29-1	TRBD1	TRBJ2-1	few	CSVDPDRGFNEQFF	TGCAGCGTTGATCCCGACAGGGGTTTCAATGAGCAGTTCTTC
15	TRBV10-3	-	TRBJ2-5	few	CAISLHGAGQETQYF	TGTGCCATCAGTTTGCATGGGGCAGGCCAAGAGACCCAGTACTTC
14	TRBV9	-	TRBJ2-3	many	CASSVGVGTDTQYF	TGTGCCAGCAGCGTAGGGGTGGGCACAGATACGCAGTATTTT
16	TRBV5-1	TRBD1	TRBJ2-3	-	CASSPGTGEFKDTQYF	TGCGCCAGCAGTCCGGGGACAGGGGAGTTCAAAGATACGCAGTATTTT
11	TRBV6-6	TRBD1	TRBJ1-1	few	CASSTGQEAFF	TGTGCCAGCTCCACGGGACAGGAAGCTTTCTTT